This TCR beta chain stems from a study of tumor-infiltrating lymphocytes in primary liver carcinoma. Study summary: Donors had hepatocellular carcinoma or combined HCC and intrahepatic cholangiocarcinoma.

Findings and limits, study-wide: It was tumor-adjacent and tumor-blood pairs that overlapped less than tumor region pairs did.

From germline, CDR1 is SQVTM and CDR2 ANQGSEA. V lost 3 bases and J lost 4; bases outside the gene matches: 7. The CDR3 runs 14 residues. This clonotype was detected many times. Its antigen is not identified. The input was 500 ng total RNA; TCR beta cDNA was made from it with a constant-region primer. ARM-PCR was slightly modified, and three nested multiplex PCR rounds with it gave rise to the TCR beta libraries. The study ran its first two PCR rounds for roughly 11 cycles each, using TRBV1-TRBV30 forward primers and a C-beta reverse primer. TCRdb processed the multiplex PCR reads anew with MiXCR; each CDR3 protein has one entry. The sample yields roughly 80,000 distinct CDR3 sequences, 72% seen once. Unsorted bulk tissue (roughly 19-31 mg) underwent RNA and DNA co-extraction.

The J gene is TRBJ1-2, the V gene TRBV29-1; 8 positions agree with TRBD1. This TCR came from a man aged 40-49 years with primary liver carcinoma and hepatitis B virus infection. Specimen: liver tumor tissue from sampling region 1. Subset indicated: tumor region T1, superior pole. The CDR3 region is CSVDRQGIVYGYTF. The CDR3 nucleotides are TGCAGCGTTGATCGACAGGGGATAGTCTATGGCTACACCTTC. The full variable domain, with the rest looked up from reference TRBV29-1 and TRBJ1-2, is SAVISQKPSRDICQRGTSLTIQCQVDSQVTMMFWYRQQPGQSLTLIATANQGSEATYESGFVIDKFPISRPNLTFSTLTVSNMSPEDSSIYLCSVDRQGIVYGYTFGSGTRLTVV.